This is a list of T cell receptor beta chains from one sample in a study of shared clonotypes between healthy human individuals. Generated by immunoSEQ multiplex PCR, the TCRdb table keeps only in-frame clones and is missing some. The sample lists a few million clones; around 93% were seen once. The sequenced sample was naive CD4+ T cells from PBMCs. Source of these receptors: a man younger than 35 in good health. Some clones in this sample may be carry-over from other donors' samples. Each CDR3 is given with its conserved first and last residue. Each record gives: D gene, J gene, V gene, clone size, CDR3 length, CDR3 DNA, CDR3 protein. D genes are given only for firm matches. Not every row has a clone size; where given, it reads once, few, many or a size class.

>TRBD1|TRBJ1-2|TRBV2|NA|15
TGTGCCAGCAGTGCAGGACAGGGAACTAACTATGGCTACACCTTC
CASSAGQGTNYGYTF
>NA|TRBJ2-5|TRBV9|NA|13
TGTGCCAGCAGCCGAGGACGGCTCGGGGCCCAGTACTTC
CASSRGRLGAQYF
>TRBD1|TRBJ1-1|TRBV5-4|NA|13
TGTGCCAGCAGCTTGATACAGGGGACTGAAGCTTTCTTT
CASSLIQGTEAFF
>TRBD2|TRBJ2-1|TRBV5-1|NA|18
TGCGCCAGCAGCCTGGGGGATATAGCGGGAATGAGCTACAATGAGCAGTTCTTC
CASSLGDIAGMSYNEQFF
>NA|TRBJ2-7|TRBV2|NA|14
TGTGCCAGCAGGGCTGAGGTTTCCTCCTACGAGCAGTACTTC
CASRAEVSSYEQYF
>TRBD2|TRBJ2-3|TRBV2|NA|16
TGTGCCAGCTCTTTAAGGCTAGCGGCCCGCACAGATACGCAGTATTTT
CASSLRLAARTDTQYF
>TRBD1|TRBJ1-2|TRBV5-6|once|15
TGTGCCAGCAGCTTGTATGGACAGGGGGACTATGGCTACACCTTC
CASSLYGQGDYGYTF
>NA|TRBJ1-1|TRBV7-2|NA|13
TGTGCCAGCAGCTTTGATCCCGACACTGAAGCTTTCTTT
CASSFDPDTEAFF
>TRBD1|TRBJ1-5|TRBV28|NA|14
TGTGCCAGCAGTCCGCGGACAGGGGGGCAGCCCCAGCATTTT
CASSPRTGGQPQHF
>NA|TRBJ1-5|TRBV10-3|NA|16
TGTGCCATCAGTGAGTCAAGAGGGGCGCAGGATCAGCCCCAGCATTTT
CAISESRGAQDQPQHF
>NA|TRBJ1-2|TRBV5-1|NA|15
TGCGCCAGCAGCTCGAACTACGGTGCAGGGTCTGGCTACACCTTC
CASSSNYGAGSGYTF
>TRBD1|TRBJ1-4|TRBV18|NA|14
TGTGCCAGCTCACCGGGGACAGGGGCCGAAAAACTGTTTTTT
CASSPGTGAEKLFF
>NA|TRBJ2-7|TRBV5-4|NA|14
TGTGCCAGCAGCTTCGTCGGGGCCGACTACGAGCAGTACTTC
CASSFVGADYEQYF
>NA|TRBJ2-2|TRBV9|NA|13
TGTGCCAGCAGCGGTGAGCGGAGCGGGGAGCTGTTTTTT
CASSGERSGELFF
>NA|TRBJ2-7|TRBV6-5|NA|16
TGTGCCAGCAGTTACTCCCGGACTGGATTAATCTACGAGCAGTACTTC
CASSYSRTGLIYEQYF
>NA|TRBJ1-2|TRBV6-5|NA|14
TGTGCCAGCAGTAAGCGGACAGAGGACTATGGCTACACCTTC
CASSKRTEDYGYTF
>TRBD2|TRBJ2-7|TRBV5-1|NA|15
TGCGCCAGCAGCTTGGCAGGGACTAACTCCTACGAGCAGTACTTC
CASSLAGTNSYEQYF
>NA|TRBJ1-1|TRBV2|NA|16
TGTGCCAGCAGCCTACTCGGGTCGCGGACGAACACTGAAGCTTTCTTT
CASSLLGSRTNTEAFF
>TRBD1|TRBJ2-3|TRBV28|NA|16
TGTGCCAGCAGCCCCGGGGGGGGACAGGGGATAGATACGCAGTATTTT
CASSPGGGQGIDTQYF
>TRBD1|TRBJ2-2|TRBV11-2|NA|15
TGTGCCAGCAGCTTGGGACAGGAGAACACCGGGGAGCTGTTTTTT
CASSLGQENTGELFF
>TRBD2|TRBJ2-7|TRBV9|NA|15
TGTGCCAGCAGCGTAGAGGGACTAGCGGGAGAAGAGCAGTACTTC
CASSVEGLAGEEQYF